The present TCR beta chain was sequenced within a study of blood T cell repertoires in COVID-19 (TCRdb year 2020). Background for the entire study: Collaborator samples came from the United States, Italy and Spain and covered acute and convalescent phases of COVID-19. HLA class I and class II types, where available, came from metadata supplied by the sample provider rather than from assay-based typing. The material from the prospective study consisted of cDNA or gDNA derived from T cells, B-cell-depleted T cells, or PBMCs. The samples were drawn from the first 160 participants of the ongoing ImmuneRACE study and from 950 to 1,500 subjects provided by 6 global collaborators. Deeply sampled blood TCRbeta repertoires from subjects exposed to, actively infected with, or recovered from COVID-19 were included in the dataset. Sample metadata almost always included a de-identified subject ID, COVID-19 status, age in years and sex. The repertoires were released in a freely available public database meant as a resource for research on the immune response to SARS-CoV-2.

What the authors observed across the whole study: How much clinical and demographic metadata was included differed by source and by participant, and the metadata was provided uncurated.

One collaborating source in Seattle enrolled patients while the patients were actively infected and followed the patients over time throughout the course of disease. Whole blood was collected in K2EDTA tubes by collaborating institutions according to the institutions' own protocols. For TCRbeta analysis, collaborators shipped samples as frozen whole blood, isolated PBMCs, or DNA extracted from either of those sample types. Worth noting for this clone: This clone's antigen is unknown. Nothing much larger sits one base from this clone, and base qualities are not available.

TCRbeta CDR3 regions were amplified from genomic DNA by means of the immunoSEQ Assay, a bias-controlled multiplex PCR. Under the source paper's analysis protocol: The number of nucleated cells in each sample was estimated by amplification of reference gene primers within the assay. To quantify the absolute abundance of each unique TCRbeta CDR3 rearrangement, sequence reads were collapsed and filtered. For each sample, productive Simpson clonality was calculated as the square root of Simpson's diversity index across productive rearrangements. TCRdb's version of the immuneACCESS table is confined to in-frame rearrangements and falls short of the full clone set. An unresolved V gene accounts for under half of the shortfall where checked; the remainder is of unknown origin. D and trimming were read from the DNA, whereas the V and J calls and clone size are those reported in that table. In this sample the table shows around 260,000 clones, roughly 84% of which occur a single time. The biggest ten clones account for 0.87% of the sample.

The trim is 3 bases for V and 2 bases for J, with a gap of 8 bases between the germline ends. CDR3 length: 14 amino acids, cysteine to phenylalanine. The read is trimmed to its CDR3 DNA, 42 bases read in frame from base 1. The germline V gene encodes CDR1 MNHEY and CDR2 SMNVEV (reference sequence). This receptor chain uses TRBV27 and TRBJ1-5; TRBD1 might be the D gene, on 5 matching bases. The TCR sequence derives from a human donor with COVID-19, enrolled during active disease. The donor label of this sample is uncertain. The sequenced material came from peripheral blood. The CDR3 protein: CASSFVGGNQPQHF. The sequence in DNA is TGTGCCAGCAGTTTTGTAGGGGGCAATCAGCCCCAGCATTTT.